The 5 T cell receptor beta chains below all came from one sample that was sequenced in a study of T cells in women clearing cervical HPV infection. Profiled with immunoSEQ multiplex PCR; TCRdb holds only in-frame clones, not every one. Here the sample table reports roughly 31,000 clones. Sequencing was carried out using blood buffy coat. The receptors here all came from a woman between 18 and 70 years old with a cervical HPV16 infection that either progressed to CIN3+ or cleared (not recorded which).

On this clone: The read ends 3 residues shy of where the CDR3 ends; the end is completed using the germline J gene. The chain links TRBV7-2 to TRBJ2-2; TRBD1 matches at 10 bases. Germline CDR1 reads SGHTA; CDR2 reads FQGNSA. This CDR3 contains 14 residues. The CDR3 bases that were read are TGTGCCAGCAGCTTAGGACAGGGGGCTGAAAAG. Encoded protein: CASSLGQGAEK. The full-length CDR3 reads as CASSLGQGAEKLFF.

The CDR3 DNA, read in part, is TGTGCCTGGAGAAGGACTAGCGGATCTAACAGGGGAAACAATGAG. This translates into CAWRRTSGSNRGNNE. The CDR3 as a whole reads CAWRRTSGSNRGNNEQFF. V is TRBV30 and J is TRBJ2-1, with 10 bases fitting TRBD2. The CDR3 end lies 3 residues beyond the end of the read and is filled in from the germline J gene. Trimming removed 3 bases from V and 5 bases from J; junction bases left unmatched: 16. The CDR3 loop spans 18 amino acids. Germline V gene data show CDR1 as GTSNPN and CDR2 as SVGIG (reference sequence).

As for this clone: The read ends 3 residues before the CDR3 terminus; that terminus is restored from the germline J gene. The V and J genes are TRBV5-6 and TRBJ2-3; no definite D call. Trimming cost V 8 bases and J 2 bases, with 18 bases left between them. The CDR3 extends over 15 amino acids. The germline CDR1 and CDR2 sequences are SGHDT and YYEEEE. CDR3 region: CASQSSLQPTDTQYF. The part of the CDR3 DNA that was read is TGTGCCAGTCAGTCCAGTTTACAGCCCACAGATACG.

Details on this clone: The CDR3 is cut off 3 residues early in the read; its end comes from the germline J gene. This chain connects TRBV12-3 or TRBV12-4 to TRBJ2-1, with 10 bases that match TRBD1. The length of the CDR3 is 17 residues. The junction had 13 bases not matched to a gene; V was cut back by 3 bases and J by 8 bases. Incomplete CDR3 DNA: TGTGCCAGCAGTTTTAGGCTAACCGGGACAGGGGTGGATGAG. This codes for CASSFRLTGTGVDE. The whole CDR3 is CASSFRLTGTGVDEQFF.

As for this clone: The observed sequence ends 3 residues before the CDR3 terminus, with the missing tail filled in from the germline J gene. The chain combines TRBV7-2 with TRBJ2-7, with 8 bases fitting TRBD2. CDR1 SGHTA and CDR2 FQGNSA come from the germline V gene. V shed 3 bases, J shed 4 bases, and the junction held 5 bases outside the gene matches. This CDR3 spans 14 amino acids. CDR3 DNA, as far as it was read: TGTGCCAGCAGCTTGCCGGGACTAGGATACGAG. Protein: CASSLPGLGYE. The full CDR3 protein reads CASSLPGLGYEQYF.